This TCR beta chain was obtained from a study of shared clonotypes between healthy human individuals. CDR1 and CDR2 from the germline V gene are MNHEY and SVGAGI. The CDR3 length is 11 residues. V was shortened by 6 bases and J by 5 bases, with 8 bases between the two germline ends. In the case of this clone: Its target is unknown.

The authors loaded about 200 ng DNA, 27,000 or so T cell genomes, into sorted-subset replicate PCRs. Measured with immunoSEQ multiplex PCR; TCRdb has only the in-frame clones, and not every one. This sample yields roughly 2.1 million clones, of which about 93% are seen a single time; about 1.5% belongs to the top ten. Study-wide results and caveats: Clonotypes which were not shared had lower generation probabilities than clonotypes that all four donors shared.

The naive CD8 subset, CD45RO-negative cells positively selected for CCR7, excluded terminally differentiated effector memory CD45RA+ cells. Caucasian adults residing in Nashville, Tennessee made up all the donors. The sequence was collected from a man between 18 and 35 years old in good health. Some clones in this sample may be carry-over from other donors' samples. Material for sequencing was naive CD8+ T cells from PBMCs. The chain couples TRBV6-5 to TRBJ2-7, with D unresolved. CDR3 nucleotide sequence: TGTGCCAGCAGAGCCCAGGACGAGCAGTACTTC. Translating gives CASRAQDEQYF.